The 26 T cell receptor beta chains given below trace back to one sample, sequenced in a study of blood T cell repertoires in COVID-19. Profiling relied on immunoSEQ multiplex PCR, and the TCRdb table lists in-frame clones only, not all of them. The sample includes some 250,000 clones, approximately 91% of them seen just once. Sequencing used peripheral blood. The origin of the receptors is a human donor in a cohort sampled during active COVID-19.

V usage is TRBV9 and J usage is TRBJ1-4, with D maybe TRBD1 (5 bases). Trimming pared 3 bases from V and 7 bases from J, leaving 19 bases between. The CDR3 totals 16 residues. CDR1 and CDR2 (germline): SGDLS, YYNGEE. This CDR3 reads CASSAGAPGAGEKLFF. For the CDR3, the DNA is TGTGCCAGCAGCGCCGGGGCGCCGGGAGCTGGTGAAAAACTGTTTTTT.

V gene TRBV6-6 combines with J gene TRBJ1-1; 7 nucleotides match TRBD1. The CDR3 spans 14 residues. Germline V CDR1 and CDR2: MNHNY, SVGAGI (reference sequence). J gave up 3 bases and V 5 bases, and 6 bases lay outside the gene matches. Written as DNA, the CDR3 is TGTGCCAGCAGTCCGGACAGGTCCCACACTGAAGCTTTCTTT. Amino acid sequence: CASSPDRSHTEAFF.

This chain uses TRBV9 with TRBJ2-3; tentatively, D is TRBD2 (6 bases). Germline values: CDR1 SGDLS, CDR2 YYNGEE. Trimming took off 0 bases at V and 10 bases at J, with 12 bases between the two ends. This CDR3 region has 13 residues. The CDR3 DNA reads as TGTGCCAGCAGCGTAGCGGCGCGGGACGCGCAGTATTTT. Its translation is CASSVAARDAQYF. Combining the CDR3 with reference TRBV9 and TRBJ2-3 gives the whole variable domain DSGVTQTPKHLITATGQRVTLRCSPRSGDLSVYWYQQSLDQGLQFLIQYYNGEERAKGNILERFSAQQFPDLHSELNLSSLELGDSALYFCASSVAARDAQYFGPGTRLTVL.

The chain employs TRBV10-3 and TRBJ1-5; D is perhaps TRBD1 (6 bases). The V gene lost 7 bases and the J gene lost 0 bases, with 13 bases spanning the gap. The CDR3 has 15 amino acids. Germline values: CDR1 ENHRY, CDR2 SYGVKD. CDR3 loop: CAIKEDRASNQPQHF. In DNA, the CDR3 is TGTGCCATCAAAGAGGACAGAGCTAGCAATCAGCCCCAGCATTTT.

The rearrangement joins TRBV27 to TRBJ2-1, with TRBD2 as a possible D gene (6 bases). Germline V gene lookup returns CDR1 MNHEY and CDR2 SMNVEV (reference sequence). V was cut by 3 bases and J by 3 bases, with 9 bases left in between. The CDR3 spans 14 residues. The CDR3 region has the DNA TGTGCCAGCAGTTTTGCGGGGTACTACAATGAGCAGTTCTTC. Protein sequence: CASSFAGYYNEQFF.

The CDR3 protein is CAWKDISYEQYF. As DNA, the CDR3 is TGTGCCTGGAAGGACATTTCCTACGAGCAGTACTTC. The chain has TRBV30 and TRBJ2-7; D is possibly TRBD1 (5 bases). V was clipped by 4 bases and J by 1 base, with 8 bases between them. Germline assignment: CDR1 GTSNPN and CDR2 SVGIG (reference sequence). CDR3 length: 12 residues.

The chain has TRBV19 and TRBJ2-7; D possibly corresponds to TRBD1 (5 bases). The CDR3 loop spans 12 amino acids. V was pared by 8 bases and J by 0 bases, with 8 bases between. The V gene's germline CDR1 is LNHDA and CDR2 SQIVND (reference sequence). CDR3 residues: CASSDSSYEQYF. In DNA form, the CDR3 reads TGTGCCAGTTCTGACAGCTCCTACGAGCAGTACTTC.

The chain combines TRBV5-5 with TRBJ1-4, with 9 bases fitting TRBD1. V shed 4 bases, J shed 8 bases, and the junction held 9 bases outside the gene matches. CDR1 and CDR2 (germline): SGHKS, YYEKEE (reference sequence). CDR3 length: 15 amino acids. The chain's CDR3 is CASSILTGGGEKLFF. In DNA, the CDR3 is TGTGCCAGCAGCATACTGACAGGGGGAGGGGAAAAACTGTTTTTT.

DNA for the CDR3: TGTGCCAGCAGTCGGGACAGGGCTAACTATGGCTACACCTTC. Translation: CASSRDRANYGYTF. The V gene is TRBV4-2, the J gene TRBJ1-2; TRBD1 aligns across 9 bases. V was clipped by 6 bases and J by 0 bases; unmatched bases: 2. Germline V CDR1 and CDR2: LGHNA, YNFKEQ. CDR3 size: 14 residues.

V usage is TRBV6-5 and J usage is TRBJ1-1; D is perhaps TRBD1 (6 bases). Germline V gene data show CDR1 as MNHEY and CDR2 as SVGAGI. The V gene lost 2 bases and the J gene lost 5 bases, with 18 bases spanning the gap. This CDR3 contains 16 residues. Written as DNA, the CDR3 is TGTGCCAGCAGTTACCAGGAAACAGGGATCGAGACTGAAGCTTTCTTT. It codes for CASSYQETGIETEAFF.

V gene TRBV4-3 combines with J gene TRBJ1-2; weak D call: TRBD1 (5 bases). Trimming cost V 0 bases and J 6 bases, with 20 bases left between them. The CDR3 contains 17 residues. The germline V gene has CDR1 LGHNA and CDR2 YSLEER. The CDR3 here is CASSQDVGGDRQHGYTF. The CDR3 nucleotides read TGCGCCAGCAGCCAAGATGTCGGAGGGGACCGACAGCATGGCTACACCTTC.

The rearrangement uses TRBV5-1 and TRBJ2-2, with 8 bases aligning to TRBD2. The CDR3 is 16 residues long. J gave up 2 bases and V 2 bases, and 5 bases lay outside the gene matches. Germline lookup yields CDR1 SGHRS and CDR2 YFSETQ. The CDR3 DNA sequence: TGCGCCAGCAGCTTAACCGGGACTAGTAACACCGGGGAGCTGTTTTTT. It is translated as CASSLTGTSNTGELFF.

This clone was recorded a few times. The chain employs TRBV30 and TRBJ1-1; D uncertain. Germline V gives CDR1 GTSNPN, CDR2 SVGIG (reference sequence). This CDR3 has 13 amino acids. Trimming pared 4 bases from V and 5 bases from J, leaving 14 bases between. In nucleotides, the CDR3 is TGTGCCTGGACCCGAGGTTCCCGGACTGAAGCTTTCTTT. It yields the protein CAWTRGSRTEAFF. Supplemented by reference TRBV30 and TRBJ1-1, the full variable domain reads SQTIHQWPATLVQPVGSPLSLECTVEGTSNPNLYWYRQAAGRGLQLLFYSVGIGQISSEVPQNLSASRPQDRQFILSSKKLLLSDSGFYLCAWTRGSRTEAFFGQGTRLTVV.

The chain joins TRBV7-8 to TRBJ1-2, with D tentatively TRBD1 (5 bases). The CDR3 is made up of 14 amino acids. The V and J ends lost 1 base and 8 bases respectively, with 14 bases between them. Germline CDR1 and CDR2: SGHVS and FQNEAQ. In nucleotides, the CDR3 is TGTGCCAGCAGCTTAGGGCCCCGACAGAGGGGCTACACCTTC. This sequence encodes CASSLGPRQRGYTF.

The chain employs TRBV2 and TRBJ1-1, with D possibly being TRBD1 (5 bases). Trimming took off 5 bases at V and 1 base at J, with 11 bases between the two ends. The CDR3 is 14 residues long. Germline lookup yields CDR1 SNHLY and CDR2 FYNNEI. The CDR3 protein is CASSRTGGNTEAFF. CDR3 in DNA: TGTGCCAGCAGTCGGACGGGGGGGAACACTGAAGCTTTCTTT. Full variable domain (missing parts from reference TRBV2 and TRBJ1-1): EPEVTQTPSHQVTQMGQEVILRCVPISNHLYFYWYRQILGQKVEFLVSFYNNEISEKSEIFDDQFSVERPDGSNFTLKIRSTKLEDSAMYFCASSRTGGNTEAFFGQGTRLTVV.

The chain recombines TRBV9 with TRBJ1-3; D remains unclear. CDR1 is SGDLS and CDR2 is YYNGEE in the germline V gene. The CDR3 contains 15 residues. Trimming left V 0 bases short and J 0 bases short, with 7 bases between. The CDR3 DNA sequence: TGTGCCAGCAGCGTAGACGGGATCTCTGGAAACACCATATATTTT. This codes for CASSVDGISGNTIYF.

This chain links TRBV7-9 with TRBJ1-5; D is unresolved. Germline assignment: CDR1 SEHNR and CDR2 FQNEAQ (reference sequence). The CDR3 consists of 12 residues. Trimming took 4 bases from V and 6 from J, leaving 7 bases between them. The DNA of the CDR3 is TGTGCCAGCAGCTCTTTTTCTCAGCCCCAGCATTTT. It translates to CASSSFSQPQHF.

The chain has TRBV29-1 and TRBJ1-2, with 8 bases aligning to TRBD1. CDR3 length equals 12 residues. Germline-derived CDR1 and CDR2 are SQVTM and ANQGSEA. The V segment lost 8 bases and the J segment 8 bases; nucleotides outside the gene matches: 10. Here the CDR3 DNA reads TGCAGCTTTACCCAGGGGGCGGCCGGCTACACCTTC. Its translation is CSFTQGAAGYTF.

The rearrangement joins TRBV3-1 (or the pseudogene TRBV3-2) to TRBJ2-7, with 11 positions matching TRBD2. CDR1 is LGHDT, CDR2 YNNKEL, per germline (reference sequence). The CDR3 has 15 residues. Trimming at V came to 4 bases and at J to 6 bases, leaving 8 bases not matched to a gene. CDR3 DNA: TGTGCCAGCAGCCGGCTAGCGGGGGGTCGATGCGAGCAGTACTTC. It encodes CASSRLAGGRCEQYF.

V usage is TRBV28 and J usage is TRBJ1-1, with D possibly being TRBD1 (6 bases). This CDR3 comprises 11 residues. The germline V and J ends were trimmed by 7 bases and 3 bases, with 6 bases remaining between them. Germline values: CDR1 MDHEN, CDR2 SYDVKM. CDR3 loop: CASKGDTEAFF. DNA of the CDR3: TGTGCCAGCAAGGGGGACACTGAAGCTTTCTTT.

The V gene is TRBV7-3, the J gene TRBJ2-1, with TRBD2 matching 7 bases. CDR1 and CDR2 (germline): SGHTA, FQGTGA. The V segment lost 1 base and the J segment 6 bases; nucleotides outside the gene matches: 12. This CDR3 has 17 residues. Written as DNA, the CDR3 is TGTGCCAGCAGCTTAAAGGGAAGCGGGGCCTGGCTCAATGAGCAGTTCTTC. Its protein product is CASSLKGSGAWLNEQFF.

This clone was found once. The genes are TRBV10-3 and TRBJ2-1, with 10 bases lining up with TRBD2. V shed 4 bases and J 8 bases; nucleotides not matched to a gene: 11. CDR1 ENHRY and CDR2 SYGVKD come from the germline V gene. The CDR3 spans 16 residues. The CDR3 sequence: CAISGVAGGGSDEQFF. The CDR3 DNA sequence: TGTGCCATCAGTGGGGTAGCGGGGGGTGGAAGCGATGAGCAGTTCTTC.

The V gene is TRBV19, the J gene TRBJ2-7, with 11 bases aligning to TRBD1. CDR3 length: 16 residues. V lost 7 bases, J lost 6 bases, and 14 bases stayed unmatched. Germline lookup yields CDR1 LNHDA and CDR2 SQIVND (reference sequence). CDR3 nucleotides: TGTGCCAGTACCCCTCGGGGACAGGGGGGATTCGGCGAGCAGTACTTC. It specifies CASTPRGQGGFGEQYF.

V usage is TRBV2 and J usage is TRBJ2-5, with 11 bases fitting TRBD1. From germline, CDR1 is SNHLY and CDR2 FYNNEI. This CDR3 contains 15 residues. Losses at the gene ends were 7 bases for V and 5 bases for J; bases not matched to a gene: 9. CDR3 sequence reads: CASTWLGTGGETQYF. For the CDR3, the DNA is TGTGCCAGCACGTGGTTGGGGACAGGGGGTGAGACCCAGTACTTC.

V and J are TRBV6-5 and TRBJ2-3; tentative D call: TRBD2 (5 bases). Trimming pared 2 bases from V and 3 bases from J, leaving 12 bases between. This CDR3 spans 15 amino acids. Germline assignment: CDR1 MNHEY and CDR2 SVGAGI. The CDR3 is CASSYTPGLTDTQYF. DNA of the CDR3: TGTGCCAGCAGTTACACCCCGGGGTTAACAGATACGCAGTATTTT.

This clone has just one count. V usage is TRBV5-4 and J usage is TRBJ2-3; 8 bases are shared with TRBD2. V lost 3 bases and J lost 7; bases outside the gene matches: 7. The CDR3 has 14 residues. Germline V CDR1 and CDR2: SGHNT, YYREEE (reference sequence). The CDR3 region is CASSYIGGANTQYF. CDR3 sequence (DNA): TGTGCCAGCAGCTATATCGGGGGGGCTAATACGCAGTATTTT. The variable domain in full, with the rest retrieved from reference TRBV5-4 and TRBJ2-3, is ETGVTQSPTHLIKTRGQQVTLRCSSQSGHNTVSWYQQALGQGPQFIFQYYREEENGRGNFPPRFSGLQFPNYSSELNVNALELDDSALYLCASSYIGGANTQYFGPGTRLTVL.